The 22 T cell receptor beta chains in this list originate from one sample, sequenced in a study of metastatic and nonmetastatic thyroid tumors. Each patient went into thyroid surgery without having received any treatment. TCRdb re-clonotyped the PCR reads via MiXCR. The sample includes about 52,000 clones, approximately 15% of them seen just once. The sample was blood. These receptors were taken from a female donor with papillary thyroid cancer or a benign thyroid nodule (not recorded which). Some clones in this sample may be carry-over from other donors' samples.

This clone was recorded many times. The V and J genes are TRBV11-3 and TRBJ2-2; 7 bases fit TRBD1. CDR1 and CDR2 from the germline V gene are SGHNT and YENEEA. J lost 4 bases, V lost 5 bases, and 1 base had no gene match. The CDR3 consists of 13 residues. DNA for the CDR3: TGTGCCAGCAGCCGACAGGGCACCGGGGAGCTGTTTTTT. Its translation is CASSRQGTGELFF.

This clone was observed many times. In nucleotides, the CDR3 is TGTGCCAGCAGCCAAGATACCCAGAAGGGTACGCAGTATTTT. This gives the protein CASSQDTQKGTQYF. The chain joins TRBV3-1 to TRBJ2-3, with D uncertain. The CDR3 has 14 residues. Germline-derived CDR1 and CDR2 are LGHDT and YNNKEL (reference sequence). The germline V and J ends were trimmed by 0 bases and 8 bases, with 12 bases remaining between them.

This rearrangement joins TRBV11-1 to TRBJ2-2; no clear D gene. CDR3 length equals 16 residues. Trimming took off 4 bases at V and 1 base at J, with 13 bases between the two ends. In germline, CDR1 is SGHAT, CDR2 FQDESV (reference sequence). The CDR3 coding sequence is TGTGCCAGCAGCTACCAAGGGAAAGTGAACACCGGGGAGCTGTTTTTT. This sequence encodes CASSYQGKVNTGELFF.

This clone has a count of ten or more. The chain recombines TRBV20-1 with TRBJ1-1, with a weak D call TRBD1 (5 bases). The CDR3 is made up of 14 amino acids. CDR1 DFQATT and CDR2 SNEGSKA come from the germline V gene (reference sequence). Trimming removed 7 bases at V and 5 bases at J, with 20 bases between. The CDR3 coding sequence is TGCAGTGTCCTCCCCGGGGCCCCGAGAACTGAAGCTTTCTTT. Amino acid sequence: CSVLPGAPRTEAFF.

This chain uses TRBV11-1 with TRBJ2-1, with 11 bases aligning to TRBD2. V was clipped by 3 bases and J by 0 bases; unmatched bases: 7. The CDR3 consists of 18 residues. CDR1 is SGHAT, CDR2 FQDESV, per germline (reference sequence). The CDR3 region is CASSFGTSGSTSYNEQFF. The DNA for the CDR3 is TGTGCCAGCAGCTTTGGGACTAGCGGTAGTACCTCCTACAATGAGCAGTTCTTC.

This clone was seen ten or more times. The sample holds other DNA sequences that translate to the same CDR3. This chain links TRBV20-1 with TRBJ2-3; a weak D match, TRBD2 (6 bases). The CDR3 consists of 14 residues. CDR1 and CDR2 (germline): DFQATT, SNEGSKA (reference sequence). The V and J ends lost 6 bases and 5 bases respectively, with 18 bases between them. The CDR3 bases are TGCAGTGCAGGCGGGAATTCCGTTATAGATACGCAGTATTTT. Its translation: CSAGGNSVIDTQYF.

This clone showed up many times. The rearrangement uses TRBV6-1 and TRBJ2-1; 14 bases match TRBD2. This CDR3 contains 15 residues. Germline-derived CDR1 and CDR2 are MNHNS and SASEGT. V lost 4 bases to trimming and J lost 8 bases; unmatched junction nucleotides: 4. CDR3 sequence reads: CASSGGLAGAYEQFF. CDR3 bases: TGTGCCAGCAGTGGGGGACTAGCGGGAGCGTATGAGCAGTTCTTC.

To note about this clone: The junction and the germline gene differ at one end; a read error may be behind it. V usage is TRBV6-5 and J usage is TRBJ1-2, with D possibly matching TRBD1 (6 bases). The length of the CDR3 is 16 residues. CDR1 is MNHEY, CDR2 SVGAGI, per germline. The CDR3 is CASSSIRTGCGYGHTF. The CDR3 coding sequence is TGTGCCAGCAGTTCGATCCGTACAGGGTGCGGCTATGGCCACACCTTC.

CDR3 in amino acids: CASSPGRGGEQYF. CDR3 in DNA: TGTGCCAGCAGCCCCGGGCGGGGTGGCGAGCAGTACTTC. This sequence joins TRBV9 and TRBJ2-7, with D possibly TRBD2 on 6 matching bases. Germline values: CDR1 SGDLS, CDR2 YYNGEE. V lost 4 bases and J lost 6, with 14 bases in between. The length of the CDR3 is 13 residues.

This clone was seen a handful of times. A much bigger clone sits one base away, suggesting this may be a read error. This specimen includes other DNA sequences encoding the same CDR3. V usage is TRBV15 and J usage is TRBJ2-3; D not certain. The CDR3 spans 14 residues. The ends were cut back, 0 bases at V and 3 bases at J, with 7 bases in the middle. Germline loops: CDR1 LNHNV, CDR2 YYDKDF (reference sequence). The DNA for the CDR3 is TGTGCCACCAGCAGAGACGGACCAACAGATACGCAGTATTTT. As protein: CATSRDGPTDTQYF.

This clone was seen at least ten times. J is TRBJ2-3 and V is TRBV5-1; D uncertain. V dropped 5 bases and J dropped 0 bases, with 10 bases sitting between them. The CDR3 is 14 residues long. The germline V gene encodes CDR1 SGHRS and CDR2 YFSETQ. This CDR3 reads CASRSSASTDTQYF. The CDR3 nucleotides are TGCGCCAGCAGATCTTCGGCTAGCACAGATACGCAGTATTTT.

Many counts were recorded for this clone. The rearrangement links TRBV20-1 to TRBJ1-1; a weak D match, TRBD1 (5 bases). The CDR3 consists of 15 residues. Germline V gene data show CDR1 as DFQATT and CDR2 as SNEGSKA (reference sequence). V lost 8 bases, J lost 1 base, and 20 bases lay in between. The CDR3 loop reads CSQLPGLTENTEAFF. The CDR3 nucleotides read TGCAGTCAACTCCCTGGGCTGACAGAGAACACTGAAGCTTTCTTT.

This chain links TRBV7-9 with TRBJ1-2; weak D call: TRBD1 (5 bases). Trimming removed 2 bases from V and 2 bases from J, with 9 bases in between. This CDR3 has 14 amino acids. Germline V gene lookup returns CDR1 SEHNR and CDR2 FQNEAQ (reference sequence). In DNA form, the CDR3 reads TGTGCCAGCAGCTTACAGGGTCTAAACTATGGCTACACCTTC. This translates into CASSLQGLNYGYTF.

A note on this clone: Germline is not matched at one junction end, which may reflect a read error. The chain has TRBV2 and TRBJ2-2; 8 bases map to TRBD1. CDR3 length: 16 residues. The germline V gene encodes CDR1 SNHLY and CDR2 FYNNEI. As DNA, the CDR3 is TGTGCCAGCAGCCTGGGACAGGTATTAATCACCGGGGAGCTTTTTTTT. Protein: CASSLGQVLITGELFF.

The CDR3: CASSLSQRGGYGYTF. The CDR3 DNA sequence: TGTGCCAGCAGCCTCTCACAGCGCGGGGGCTATGGCTACACCTTC. The rearrangement joins TRBV14 to TRBJ1-2; possible D gene TRBD1, 5 bases. The CDR3 runs to 15 residues. Trimming took 4 bases from V and 4 from J, leaving 16 bases between them. From germline, CDR1 is SGHDN and CDR2 FVKESK.

This clone came up many times. J is TRBJ2-7 and V is TRBV6-2 or TRBV6-3; 7 nucleotides agree with TRBD1. This CDR3 has 14 residues. Looked up from germline, CDR1 is MNHEY and CDR2 is SVGEGT. After removal of 6 bases from V and 10 bases from J, the junction contained 15 bases not matched to a gene. CDR3 sequence reads: CASRSDRRTLVQYF. The CDR3 DNA reads TGTGCCAGCAGATCGGACAGGAGGACTCTAGTTCAGTACTTC.

A word on this clone: The junction and the germline gene differ at one end; a read error may be behind it. The genes are TRBV20-1 and TRBJ2-1; D gene ambiguous. The CDR3 is 12 residues long. Germline-derived CDR1 and CDR2 are DFQATT and SNEGSKA (reference sequence). The CDR3 loop is CSVPACSNEQFF. The CDR3 DNA sequence: TGCAGTGTCCCAGCGTGTTCAAATGAGCAGTTCTTT.

The chain joins TRBV2 to TRBJ2-7, with 10 bases fitting TRBD1. Germline values: CDR1 SNHLY, CDR2 FYNNEI. The V gene end was trimmed by 5 bases and the J gene end by 9 bases; junction bases not matched to a gene: 10. This CDR3 is 14 amino acids long. The CDR3 nucleotides read TGTGCCAGCAGTTTTCAACGACAGGGGGCGCGGCAGTACTTC. Its translation: CASSFQRQGARQYF.

The chain combines TRBV12-3 or TRBV12-4 with TRBJ2-1; 8 nucleotides align to TRBD2. Trimming cost V 5 bases and J 8 bases; bases outside gene matches: 11. The CDR3 is 15 amino acids. CDR3 region: CASSPWGTRIYEQFF. CDR3 in DNA: TGTGCCAGCAGTCCTTGGGGGACTAGAATCTATGAGCAGTTCTTC.

This clone was found a few times. The chain links TRBV15 to TRBJ2-2, with D perhaps matching TRBD1 or TRBD2 (5 bases each). Germline V gene lookup returns CDR1 LNHNV and CDR2 YYDKDF (reference sequence). V was shortened by 0 bases and J by 9 bases, with 20 bases between the two germline ends. The CDR3 is made up of 17 amino acids. In DNA form, the CDR3 reads TGTGCCACCAGCAGAGAACTCCGCGAGAGGGGCACATGGGAGCTGTTTTTT. This translates into CATSRELRERGTWELFF.

The table lists this clone with many counts. V usage is TRBV14 and J usage is TRBJ1-6; possible D gene TRBD1, 6 bases. Per germline, CDR1 SGHDN and CDR2 FVKESK. The CDR3 length is 16 residues. Trimming took off 2 bases at V and 7 bases at J, with 15 bases between the two ends. CDR3 in DNA: TGTGCCAGCAGCCAATCTGCCAGGGGTAAAAATTCACCCCTCCACTTT. Translated: CASSQSARGKNSPLHF. Filled out from reference TRBV14 and TRBJ1-6, the complete variable domain reads EAGVTQFPSHSVIEKGQTVTLRCDPISGHDNLYWYRRVMGKEIKFLLHFVKESKQDESGMPNNRFLAERTGGTYSTLKVQPAELEDSGVYFCASSQSARGKNSPLHFGNGTRLTVT.

The chain couples TRBV5-1 to TRBJ2-3; 12 nucleotides align to TRBD1. From germline, CDR1 is SGHRS and CDR2 YFSETQ. The CDR3 sequence is 16 residues long. Losses at the gene ends were 5 bases for V and 9 bases for J; bases not matched to a gene: 13. The CDR3 sequence is CASSYTGQGAEGTQYF. CDR3 nucleotides: TGCGCCAGCAGTTATACGGGACAGGGGGCTGAAGGCACGCAGTATTTT.